This TCR beta chain came from a study of T cells after yellow fever vaccination. Across the whole study: Preparation of the low-cell-number fractions used SMART-Seq v4 Ultra Low Input.

Comments on this clonotype: What it binds is not known.

Study-level points and caveats: A large majority of primary-vaccination clones showed up again after the booster (approximately 95% CD4, around 90% CD8). Across the CD4 and CD8 compartments, a small share of clonotypes was present in both.

Template-switching 5'RACE yielded the TCR cDNA; a universal primer site and UMIs were added in the process. TCRdb used MiXCR to reprocess the 5' RACE reads, holding one entry per CDR3 protein. The sample holds about 350,000 distinct CDR3 sequences, 7% to 9% seen once. The germline V gene encodes CDR1 SGHRS and CDR2 YFSETQ. J gave up 13 bases and V 0 bases, and 9 bases lay outside the gene matches. The CDR3 is 13 residues long. The J gene is TRBJ1-1, the V gene TRBV5-1, with 7 bases aligning to TRBD1. This sequence originates from a man aged 18 to 35 who received the YFV17D yellow fever vaccine. This specimen was PBMCs, taken about 49 days after the first yellow fever vaccination. In DNA form, the CDR3 reads TGCGCCAGCAGCTTGGGCGGGACAGATACCCTTTTCTTT. The encoded protein is CASSLGGTDTLFF.